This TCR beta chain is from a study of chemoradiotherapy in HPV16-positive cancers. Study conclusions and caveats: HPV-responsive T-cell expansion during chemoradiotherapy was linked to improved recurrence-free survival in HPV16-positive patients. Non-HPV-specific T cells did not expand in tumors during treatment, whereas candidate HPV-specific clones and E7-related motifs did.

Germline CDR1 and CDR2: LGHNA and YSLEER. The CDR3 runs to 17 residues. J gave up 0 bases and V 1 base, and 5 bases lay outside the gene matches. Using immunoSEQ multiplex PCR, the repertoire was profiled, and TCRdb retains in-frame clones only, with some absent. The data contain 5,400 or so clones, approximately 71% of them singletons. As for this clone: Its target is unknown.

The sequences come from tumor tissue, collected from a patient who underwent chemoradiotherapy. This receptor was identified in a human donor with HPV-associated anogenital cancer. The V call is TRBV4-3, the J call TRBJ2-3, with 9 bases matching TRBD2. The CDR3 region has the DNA TGCGCCAGCAGCCAAGGATCTAGCGGGATAAGCACAGATACGCAGTATTTT. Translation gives CASSQGSSGISTDTQYF.